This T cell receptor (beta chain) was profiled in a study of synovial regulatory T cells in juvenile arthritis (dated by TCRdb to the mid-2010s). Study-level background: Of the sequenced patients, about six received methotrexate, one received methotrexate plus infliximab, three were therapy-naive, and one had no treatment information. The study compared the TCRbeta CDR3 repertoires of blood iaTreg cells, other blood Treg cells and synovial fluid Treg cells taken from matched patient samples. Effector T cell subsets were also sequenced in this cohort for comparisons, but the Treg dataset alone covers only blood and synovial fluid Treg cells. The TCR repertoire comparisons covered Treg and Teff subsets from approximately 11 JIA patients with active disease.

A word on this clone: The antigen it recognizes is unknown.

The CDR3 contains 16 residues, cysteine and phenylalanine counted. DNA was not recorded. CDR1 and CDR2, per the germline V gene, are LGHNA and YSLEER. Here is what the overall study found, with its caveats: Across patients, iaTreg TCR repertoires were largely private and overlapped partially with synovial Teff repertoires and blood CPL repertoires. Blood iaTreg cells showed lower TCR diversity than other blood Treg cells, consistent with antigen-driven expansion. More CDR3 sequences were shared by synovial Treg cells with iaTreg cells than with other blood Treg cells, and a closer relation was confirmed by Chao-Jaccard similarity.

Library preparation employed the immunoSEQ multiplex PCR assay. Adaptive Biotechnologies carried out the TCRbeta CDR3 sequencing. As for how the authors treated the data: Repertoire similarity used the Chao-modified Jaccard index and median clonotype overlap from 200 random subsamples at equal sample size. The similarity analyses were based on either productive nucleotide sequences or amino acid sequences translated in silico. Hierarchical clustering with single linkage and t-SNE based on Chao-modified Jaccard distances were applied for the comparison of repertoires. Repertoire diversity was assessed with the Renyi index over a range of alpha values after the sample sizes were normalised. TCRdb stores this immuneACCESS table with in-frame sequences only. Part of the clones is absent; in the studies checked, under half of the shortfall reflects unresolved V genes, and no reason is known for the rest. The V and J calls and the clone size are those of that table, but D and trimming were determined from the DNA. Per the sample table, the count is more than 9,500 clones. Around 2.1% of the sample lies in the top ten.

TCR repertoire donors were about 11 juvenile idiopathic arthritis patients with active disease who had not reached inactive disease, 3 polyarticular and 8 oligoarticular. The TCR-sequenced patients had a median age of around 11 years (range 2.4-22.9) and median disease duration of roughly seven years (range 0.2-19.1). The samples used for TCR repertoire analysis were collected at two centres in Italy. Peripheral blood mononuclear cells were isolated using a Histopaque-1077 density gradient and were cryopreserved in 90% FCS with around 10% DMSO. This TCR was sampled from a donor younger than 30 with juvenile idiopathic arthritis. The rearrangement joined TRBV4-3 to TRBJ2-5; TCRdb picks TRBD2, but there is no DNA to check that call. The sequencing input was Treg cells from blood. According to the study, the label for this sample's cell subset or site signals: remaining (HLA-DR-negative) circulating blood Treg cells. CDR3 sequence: CASSQGTSGGFETQYF.